Below are 24 T cell receptor beta chains sequenced from a single sample in a study of neurological immune-mediated disorders. TCRdb reanalysed the 5' RACE reads using MiXCR and keeps one entry per CDR3 protein. The sample consists of some 100,000 distinct CDR3 sequences, roughly 13% of them appearing once. This sample's time point: longitudinal time-point 2. The specimen was PBMCs. The receptors were sampled from a female donor with HTLV-1-associated myelopathy (HAM/TSP).

The sample holds a few counts of this clonotype. The gene calls are TRBV7-9 and TRBJ2-2; the D is unclear. In germline, CDR1 is SEHNR, CDR2 FQNEAQ (reference sequence). V shed 0 bases and J shed 6 bases, with 8 bases lying between them. The CDR3 totals 14 residues. The CDR3 sequence: CASSLAQNPGELFF. As DNA, the CDR3 is TGTGCCAGCAGCTTAGCGCAAAACCCCGGGGAGCTGTTTTTT.

In its sample, this clonotype is medium-sized. The chain carries TRBV28 and TRBJ2-5; D gene ambiguous. The length of the CDR3 is 15 residues. Germline V gene lookup returns CDR1 MDHEN and CDR2 SYDVKM. V lost 3 bases, J lost 1 base, and 12 bases lay in between. The CDR3 region has the DNA TGTGCCAGCAGTTTCCACGCGCCAAGCCAAGAGACCCAGTACTTC. It codes for CASSFHAPSQETQYF.

The table lists this clonotype with many counts. The chain recombines TRBV6-2 or TRBV6-3 with TRBJ2-1, with unresolved D. Germline-derived CDR1 and CDR2 are MNHEY and SVGEGT. Deletions cut 2 bases from V and 0 bases from J, with 11 bases between. The CDR3 length is 16 residues. CDR3 coding DNA: TGTGCCAGCAGTTACCGCGACTCGAGCTCCTACAATGAGCAGTTCTTC. Protein product: CASSYRDSSSYNEQFF.

This clonotype showed up many times. V gene TRBV5-1 combines with J gene TRBJ2-2, with TRBD2 as a possible D gene (5 bases). The CDR3 has 17 amino acids. V lost 4 bases to trimming and J lost 5 bases, with 21 bases between them. From germline, CDR1 is SGHRS and CDR2 YFSETQ. The CDR3, as DNA: TGCGCCAGCAGCCTCAAAATGGACTCCACCGGGACCGGGGAGCTGTTTTTT. It specifies CASSLKMDSTGTGELFF.

Many counts were recorded for this clonotype. The genes are TRBV29-1 and TRBJ2-1; either TRBD1 or TRBD2 may fit D (5 bases each). V was cut by 7 bases and J by 5 bases, with 15 bases left in between. Germline CDR1 is SQVTM and CDR2 is ANQGSEA. The CDR3 has 13 residues. CDR3: CSGSRDGNNEQFF. The CDR3 nucleotides are TGCAGCGGATCCCGGGACGGAAACAATGAGCAGTTCTTC.

In its sample, this clonotype was seen many times. The V gene is TRBV29-1, the J gene TRBJ2-3, with 12 bases identical to TRBD2. This CDR3 has 17 residues. Per germline, CDR1 SQVTM and CDR2 ANQGSEA. V dropped 6 bases and J dropped 6; count of bases not matched to a gene: 16. The CDR3 is CSVSSGGAFPGTDTQYF. The CDR3 DNA sequence: TGCAGCGTATCTAGCGGGGGGGCCTTTCCTGGGACCGATACGCAGTATTTT.

This clonotype was seen many times. The rearrangement joins TRBV7-9 to TRBJ1-5, with D uncertain. The CDR3 contains 14 residues. V was clipped by 5 bases and J by 6 bases, with 14 bases between them. CDR1 and CDR2 (germline): SEHNR, FQNEAQ (reference sequence). CDR3 region: CASSNGDLGQPQHF. The DNA of the CDR3 is TGTGCCAGCAGCAACGGGGATTTGGGTCAGCCCCAGCATTTT.

This clonotype was recorded at least ten times. The genes are TRBV18 and TRBJ1-6; a possible D gene is TRBD1 (5 bases). With 0 bases removed from V and 7 bases from J, the gap between germline ends came to 10 bases. CDR1 is KGHSH and CDR2 is LQKENI in the germline V gene. The CDR3 loop spans 15 amino acids. The CDR3 nucleotides read TGTGCCAGCTCACCACCGGGACTCGGAAATTCACCCCTCCACTTT. Translation gives CASSPPGLGNSPLHF.

This clonotype was detected ten times or more. Sequence at one end of the junction differs from germline and may be a read error. The chain couples TRBV15 to TRBJ2-4; 10 nucleotides match TRBD1. The CDR3 consists of 16 residues. Germline V gene sequence: CDR1 LNHNV, CDR2 YYDKDF (reference sequence). This chain's CDR3 is CATSRDRGRLKNIQYF. The CDR3 DNA reads TGTGCTACCAGCAGAGACAGGGGGCGCCTAAAAAACATTCAGTACTTC.

As to this clonotype: A much larger clone lies a single base off, so this may be a read error. The CDR3 reads CASSVEAGGPEDTQYF. CDR3 sequence (DNA): TGTGCCAGCAGCGTAGAGGCGGGGGGGCCGGAAGATACGCAGTATTTT. The J gene is TRBJ2-3, the V gene TRBV9; 9 nucleotides align to TRBD2. This CDR3 has 16 amino acids. Germline values: CDR1 SGDLS, CDR2 YYNGEE. The J segment lost 5 bases and the V segment lost 0 bases, leaving 7 bases of the junction unmatched.

Within the sample, this clonotype is medium-sized. V and J are TRBV29-1 and TRBJ2-3, with TRBD2 identical over 16 bases. Germline CDR1 is SQVTM and CDR2 is ANQGSEA. The CDR3 spans 16 residues. V shed 4 bases, J shed 2 bases, and the junction held 3 bases outside the gene matches. CDR3 sequence reads: CSVAGLAGGTTDTQYF. The CDR3 bases are TGCAGCGTTGCGGGACTAGCGGGGGGGACCACAGATACGCAGTATTTT.

Many counts were recorded for this clonotype. J is TRBJ2-5 and V is TRBV7-6, with 13 bases that match TRBD2. The CDR3 has 16 amino acids. Trimming at V came to 5 bases and at J to 4 bases, leaving 7 bases not matched to a gene. Germline V lookup: CDR1 SGHVS, CDR2 FNYEAQ. Here the CDR3 reads CASSPQLAGGGETQYF. As DNA, the CDR3 is TGTGCCAGCAGCCCCCAACTAGCGGGGGGGGGAGAGACCCAGTACTTC.

For this clonotype: A much larger clone differs by one base, so this may be a read error. The V gene is TRBV11-2, the J gene TRBJ1-2; unclear D gene. The CDR3 totals 16 residues. The germline gives CDR1 SGHAT, CDR2 FQNNGV. This CDR3 reads CVSSFRRPGANYGYTF. CDR3 bases: TGTGTCAGCAGCTTCCGACGGCCCGGGGCTAACTATGGCTACACCTTC. The variable domain in full, completed from reference TRBV11-2 and TRBJ1-2, reads EAGVAQSPRYKIIEKRQSVAFWCNPISGHATLYWYQQILGQGPKLLIQFQNNGVVDDSQLPKDRFSAERLKGVDSTLKIQPAKLEDSAVYLCVSSFRRPGANYGYTFGSGTRLTVV.

This clonotype was counted at least ten times. V usage is TRBV9 and J usage is TRBJ2-3; no firm D call. CDR3 size: 11 residues. Germline CDR1 and CDR2: SGDLS and YYNGEE. Deletions cut 2 bases from V and 6 bases from J, with 4 bases between. The CDR3 DNA sequence: TGTGCCAGCAGCGTCGATGATACGCAGTATTTT. Translation: CASSVDDTQYF.

This clonotype occurred many times. Here the CDR3 DNA reads TGTGCCAGCAGTTTGGACGGACTCTCTGGAAACACCATATATTTT. It yields the protein CASSLDGLSGNTIYF. The rearrangement links TRBV12-3 or TRBV12-4 to TRBJ1-3; D uncertain. Trimming took 3 bases from V and 0 from J, leaving 9 bases between them. This CDR3 region has 15 residues.

Turning to this clonotype: A much larger clone differs from this one at a single base, so this may be a read error. The rearrangement joins TRBV5-1 to TRBJ2-1, with 8 bases that match TRBD1. CDR1 and CDR2 (germline): SGHRS, YFSETQ. The CDR3 totals 16 residues. With V trimmed by 1 base and J by 6 bases, 9 bases remained unmatched. Here the CDR3 reads CASSLLGDRKSNEQFF. CDR3 coding DNA: TGCGCCAGCAGCTTGCTAGGGGACAGGAAAAGCAATGAGCAGTTCTTC.

This clonotype occurred many times. J is TRBJ2-7 and V is TRBV18; D not certain. Germline lookup yields CDR1 KGHSH and CDR2 LQKENI. The V end was cut by 4 bases, the J end by 0 bases, with 7 bases between. The CDR3 consists of 13 residues. Here the CDR3 reads CASSHGISYEQYF. CDR3 nucleotide sequence: TGTGCCAGCTCACACGGAATCTCCTACGAGCAGTACTTC.

This clonotype showed up many times. The chain links TRBV4-2 to TRBJ1-5; unclear D gene. Trimming cost V 5 bases and J 9 bases, with 11 bases left between them. The germline gives CDR1 LGHNA, CDR2 YNFKEQ. The CDR3 sequence is 12 residues long. In DNA, the CDR3 is TGTGCCAGCAGCTCACCCGGATCGCCCCAGCATTTT. Amino acids: CASSSPGSPQHF.

The table lists this clonotype with many counts. CDR3 residues: CASSPSSFPRGGGLNYGYTF. In DNA, the CDR3 is TGTGCCAGCAGCCCCTCGTCCTTCCCAAGGGGGGGGGGCCTTAACTATGGCTACACCTTC. The chain has TRBV9 and TRBJ1-2, with D possibly TRBD1 on 6 matching bases. Between the trimmed V and J ends, which lost 4 bases and 1 base, there was a span of 29 bases. Germline V CDR1 and CDR2: SGDLS, YYNGEE. This CDR3 has 20 residues. The full variable domain, rest sourced from reference TRBV9 and TRBJ1-2, is DSGVTQTPKHLITATGQRVTLRCSPRSGDLSVYWYQQSLDQGLQFLIQYYNGEERAKGNILERFSAQQFPDLHSELNLSSLELGDSALYFCASSPSSFPRGGGLNYGYTFGSGTRLTVV.

This clonotype was seen many times. The V gene is TRBV9, the J gene TRBJ2-1; TRBD1 aligns across 7 bases. Germline V gene sequence: CDR1 SGDLS, CDR2 YYNGEE. CDR3 length: 15 amino acids. Losses at the gene ends were 6 bases for V and 0 bases for J; bases not matched to a gene: 6. The CDR3 DNA is TGTGCCAGCAACAGGGGTCCCCACTCCTACAATGAGCAGTTCTTC. Translating gives CASNRGPHSYNEQFF.

This clonotype appeared many times. V gene TRBV5-1 combines with J gene TRBJ2-7; the D gene is possibly TRBD1 (6 bases). Germline lookup yields CDR1 SGHRS and CDR2 YFSETQ. The CDR3 is made up of 11 amino acids. V dropped 2 bases and J dropped 7 bases, with 7 bases sitting between them. Written as DNA, the CDR3 is TGCGCCAGCAGCTTCGACAGGGAGCAGTACTTC. Its translation is CASSFDREQYF.

This clonotype appeared a few times. The gene calls are TRBV18 and TRBJ1-2; 7 bases fit TRBD1. The V and J ends lost 4 bases and 0 bases, in that order; junction bases with no gene match: 8. Germline V gene lookup returns CDR1 KGHSH and CDR2 LQKENI. This CDR3 is 16 amino acids long. In nucleotides, the CDR3 is TGTGCCAGCTCACTAAACCGGGACAGCTCTAACTATGGCTACACCTTC. Translation gives CASSLNRDSSNYGYTF. The variable domain in full, with the rest retrieved from reference TRBV18 and TRBJ1-2, is NAGVMQNPRHLVRRRGQEARLRCSPMKGHSHVYWYRQLPEEGLKFMVYLQKENIIDESGMPKERFSAEFPKEGPSILRIQQVVRGDSAAYFCASSLNRDSSNYGYTFGSGTRLTVV.

This clonotype was observed at least ten times. V is TRBV28 and J is TRBJ2-1; 11 positions match TRBD1. CDR1 and CDR2 (germline): MDHEN, SYDVKM. Germline trimming cut 3 bases from V and 9 bases from J; bases unmatched to any gene: 7. This CDR3 has 15 residues. The CDR3 protein is CASSLGTGGRSEQFF. CDR3 bases: TGTGCCAGCAGTTTGGGGACAGGGGGGAGGAGTGAGCAGTTCTTC.

The chain combines TRBV3-1 with TRBJ1-3; D gene uncertain. Germline CDR1 is LGHDT and CDR2 is YNNKEL (reference sequence). The CDR3 has 14 amino acids. V was shortened by 2 bases and J by 0 bases, with 5 bases between the two germline ends. CDR3 in amino acids: CASSQLPSGNTIYF. DNA for the CDR3: TGTGCCAGCAGCCAACTTCCCTCTGGAAACACCATATATTTT. The complete variable domain, with remaining parts taken from reference TRBV3-1 and TRBJ1-3, reads DTAVSQTPKYLVTQMGNDKSIKCEQNLGHDTMYWYKQDSKKFLKIMFSYNNKELIINETVPNRFSPKSPDKAHLNLHINSLELGDSAVYFCASSQLPSGNTIYFGEGSWLTVV.